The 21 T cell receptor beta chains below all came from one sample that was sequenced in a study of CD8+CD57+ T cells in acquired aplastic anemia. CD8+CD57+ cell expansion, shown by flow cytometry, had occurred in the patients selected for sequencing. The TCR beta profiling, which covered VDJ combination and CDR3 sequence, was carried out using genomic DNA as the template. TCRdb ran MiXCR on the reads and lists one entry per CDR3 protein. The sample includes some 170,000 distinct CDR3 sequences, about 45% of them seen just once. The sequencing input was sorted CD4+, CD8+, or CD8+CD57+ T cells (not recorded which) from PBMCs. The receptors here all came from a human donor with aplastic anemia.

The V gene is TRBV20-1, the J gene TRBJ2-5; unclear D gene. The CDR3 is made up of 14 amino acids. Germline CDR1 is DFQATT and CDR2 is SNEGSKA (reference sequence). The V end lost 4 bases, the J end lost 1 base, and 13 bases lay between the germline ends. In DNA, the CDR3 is TGCAGTGCTAATAGGATGTTGCTCCAAGAGACCCAGTACTTC. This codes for CSANRMLLQETQYF.

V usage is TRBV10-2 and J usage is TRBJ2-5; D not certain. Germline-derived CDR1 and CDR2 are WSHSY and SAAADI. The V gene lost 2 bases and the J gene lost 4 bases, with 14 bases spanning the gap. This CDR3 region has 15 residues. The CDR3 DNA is TGCGCCAGCAGTGAGCCAGGCACAAGGCTAGAGACCCAGTACTTC. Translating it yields CASSEPGTRLETQYF.

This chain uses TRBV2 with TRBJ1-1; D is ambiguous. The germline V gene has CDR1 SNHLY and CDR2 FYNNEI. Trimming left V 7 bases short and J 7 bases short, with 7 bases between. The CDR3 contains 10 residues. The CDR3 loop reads CASMGVEAFF. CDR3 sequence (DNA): TGTGCCAGCATGGGCGTTGAAGCTTTCTTT.

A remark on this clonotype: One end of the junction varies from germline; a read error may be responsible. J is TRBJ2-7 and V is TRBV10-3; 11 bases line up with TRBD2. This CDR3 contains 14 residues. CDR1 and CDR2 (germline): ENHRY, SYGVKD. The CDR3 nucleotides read TGTGCCACCAGGGGACTAGCGGAATCCTACGAGCAGCACTTC. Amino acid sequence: CATRGLAESYEQHF.

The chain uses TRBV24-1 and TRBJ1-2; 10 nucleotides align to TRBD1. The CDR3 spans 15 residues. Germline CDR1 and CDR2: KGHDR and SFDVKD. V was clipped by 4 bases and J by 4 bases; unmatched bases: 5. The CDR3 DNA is TGTGCCACCAGTGAAGGGGACAGGGGAGTCTATGGCTACACCTTC. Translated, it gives CATSEGDRGVYGYTF.

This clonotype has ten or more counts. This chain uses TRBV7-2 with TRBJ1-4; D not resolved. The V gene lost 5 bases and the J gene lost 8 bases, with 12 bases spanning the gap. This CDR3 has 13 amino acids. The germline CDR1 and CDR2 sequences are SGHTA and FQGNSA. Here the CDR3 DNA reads TGTGCCAGCAGCCCCGGTCCACTAGAAAAACTGTTTTTT. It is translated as CASSPGPLEKLFF.

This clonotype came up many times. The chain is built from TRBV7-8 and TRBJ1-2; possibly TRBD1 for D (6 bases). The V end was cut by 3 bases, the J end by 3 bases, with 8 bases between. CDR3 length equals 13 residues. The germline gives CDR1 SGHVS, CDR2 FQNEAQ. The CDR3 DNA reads TGTGCCAGCAGCTTGAGGACAGACTATGGCTACACCTTC. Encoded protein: CASSLRTDYGYTF. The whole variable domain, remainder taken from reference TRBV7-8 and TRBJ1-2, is GAGVSQSPRYKVAKRGQDVALRCDPISGHVSLFWYQQALGQGPEFLTYFQNEAQLDKSGLPSDRFFAERPEGSVSTLKIQRTQQEDSAVYLCASSLRTDYGYTFGSGTRLTVV.

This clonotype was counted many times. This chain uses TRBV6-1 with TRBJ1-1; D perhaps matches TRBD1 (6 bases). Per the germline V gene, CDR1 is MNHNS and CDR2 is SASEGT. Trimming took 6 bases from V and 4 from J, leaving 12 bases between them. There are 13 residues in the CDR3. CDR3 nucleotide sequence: TGTGCCAGCAGCTTCCTAGGGGGCACTGAAGCTTTCTTT. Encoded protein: CASSFLGGTEAFF.

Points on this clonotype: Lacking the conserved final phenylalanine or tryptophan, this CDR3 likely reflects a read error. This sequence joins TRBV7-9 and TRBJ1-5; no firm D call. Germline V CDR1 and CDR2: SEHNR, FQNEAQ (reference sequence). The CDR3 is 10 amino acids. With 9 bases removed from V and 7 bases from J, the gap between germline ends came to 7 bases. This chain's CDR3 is CASEWQPQHL. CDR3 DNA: TGTGCCAGTGAATGGCAGCCCCAGCATCTT.

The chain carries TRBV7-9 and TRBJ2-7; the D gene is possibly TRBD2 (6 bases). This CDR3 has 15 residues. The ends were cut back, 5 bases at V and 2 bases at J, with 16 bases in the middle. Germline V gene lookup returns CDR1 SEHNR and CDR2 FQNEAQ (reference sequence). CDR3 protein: CASSPISSGTYEQYF. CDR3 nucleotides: TGTGCCAGCAGCCCGATAAGTAGCGGCACCTACGAGCAGTACTTC.

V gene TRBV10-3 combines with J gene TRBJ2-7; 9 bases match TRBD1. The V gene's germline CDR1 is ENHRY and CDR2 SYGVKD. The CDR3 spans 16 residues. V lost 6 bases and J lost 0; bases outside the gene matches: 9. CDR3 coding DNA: TGTGCCATCAGGGGGGGACAGGGCCCAAGCTCCTACGAGCAGTACTTC. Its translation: CAIRGGQGPSSYEQYF.

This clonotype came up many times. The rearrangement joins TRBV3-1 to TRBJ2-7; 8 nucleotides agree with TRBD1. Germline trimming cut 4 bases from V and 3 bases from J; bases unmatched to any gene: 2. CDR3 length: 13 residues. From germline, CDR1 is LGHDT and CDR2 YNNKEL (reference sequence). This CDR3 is CASSRGQGYEQYF. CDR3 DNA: TGTGCCAGCAGCCGAGGACAGGGCTACGAGCAGTACTTC.

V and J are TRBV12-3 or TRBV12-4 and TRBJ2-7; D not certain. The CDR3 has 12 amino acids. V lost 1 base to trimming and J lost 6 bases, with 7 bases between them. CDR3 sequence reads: CASSLGKGEQYF. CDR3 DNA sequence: TGTGCCAGCAGTTTAGGGAAAGGCGAGCAGTACTTC.

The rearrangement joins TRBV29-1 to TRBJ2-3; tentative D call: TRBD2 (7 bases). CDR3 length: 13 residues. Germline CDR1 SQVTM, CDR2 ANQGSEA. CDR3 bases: TGCAGTGGGGGGGGGCCCAACACAGATACGCAGTATTTT. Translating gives CSGGGPNTDTQYF.

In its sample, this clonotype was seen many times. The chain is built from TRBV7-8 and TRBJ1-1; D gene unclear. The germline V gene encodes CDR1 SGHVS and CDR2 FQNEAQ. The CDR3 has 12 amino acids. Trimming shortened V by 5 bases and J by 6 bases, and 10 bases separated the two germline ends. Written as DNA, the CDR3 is TGTGCCAGCAGCCCCCAAGAATCTGAAGCTTTCTTT. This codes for CASSPQESEAFF.

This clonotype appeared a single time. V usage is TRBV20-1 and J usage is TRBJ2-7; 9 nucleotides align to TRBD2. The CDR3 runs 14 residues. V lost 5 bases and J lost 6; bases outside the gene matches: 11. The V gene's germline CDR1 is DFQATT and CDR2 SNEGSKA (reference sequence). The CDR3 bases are TGCAGTGCTCGGGGGACTAGCTTCGATAGCGAGCAGTACTTC. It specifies CSARGTSFDSEQYF.

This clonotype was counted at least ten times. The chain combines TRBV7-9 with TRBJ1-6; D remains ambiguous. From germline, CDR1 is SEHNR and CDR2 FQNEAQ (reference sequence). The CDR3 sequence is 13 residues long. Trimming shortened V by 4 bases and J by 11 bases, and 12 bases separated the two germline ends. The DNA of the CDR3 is TGTGCCAGCAGCTCTGAGGGATCGGCACCCCTCCACTTT. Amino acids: CASSSEGSAPLHF.

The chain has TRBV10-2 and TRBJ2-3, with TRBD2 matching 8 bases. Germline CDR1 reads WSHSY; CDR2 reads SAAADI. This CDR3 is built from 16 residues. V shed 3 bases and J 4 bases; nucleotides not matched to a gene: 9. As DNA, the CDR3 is TGCGCCAGCAGTGACCGGACTAGCTCCCCCCCAGATACGCAGTATTTT. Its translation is CASSDRTSSPPDTQYF.

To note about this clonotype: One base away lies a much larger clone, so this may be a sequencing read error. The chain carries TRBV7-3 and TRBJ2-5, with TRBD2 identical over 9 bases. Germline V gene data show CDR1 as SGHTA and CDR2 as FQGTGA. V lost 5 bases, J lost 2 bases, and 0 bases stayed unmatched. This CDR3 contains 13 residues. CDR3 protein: CASSAGGQETQYF. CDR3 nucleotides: TGTGCCAGCAGCGCGGGGGGGCAAGAGACCCAGTACTTC. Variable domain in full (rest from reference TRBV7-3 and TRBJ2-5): GAGVSQTPSNKVTEKGKYVELRCDPISGHTALYWYRQSLGQGPEFLIYFQGTGAADDSGLPNDRFFAVRPEGSVSTLKIQRTERGDSAVYLCASSAGGQETQYFGPGTRLLVL.

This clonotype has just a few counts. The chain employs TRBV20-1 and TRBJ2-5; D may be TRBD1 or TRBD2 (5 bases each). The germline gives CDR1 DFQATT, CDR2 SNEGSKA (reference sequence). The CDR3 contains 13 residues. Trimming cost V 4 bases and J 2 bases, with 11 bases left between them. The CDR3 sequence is CSAIGTGQETQYF. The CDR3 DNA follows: TGCAGTGCTATCGGGACGGGACAAGAGACCCAGTACTTC.

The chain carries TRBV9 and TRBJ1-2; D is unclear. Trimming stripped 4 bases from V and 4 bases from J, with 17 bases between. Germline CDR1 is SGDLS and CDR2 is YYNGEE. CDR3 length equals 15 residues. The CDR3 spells CASSPGVIPGYGYTF. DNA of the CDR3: TGTGCCAGCAGCCCCGGGGTTATCCCAGGCTATGGCTACACCTTC.